This T cell receptor (beta chain) is from a study of T-cell memory formation after mild COVID-19. Overall study: The two donors had largely donor-specific TCR clusters.

CDR1 and CDR2 (germline): SGHKS, YYEKEE (reference sequence). V dropped 1 base and J dropped 8 bases, with 22 bases sitting between them. The CDR3 is made up of 17 amino acids. This clonotype was observed many times. TCR alpha and TCR beta cDNA libraries with sample barcodes and UMIs came from 5'RACE using constant-segment primers. TCRdb re-analysed the 5' RACE reads in MiXCR, keeping a single row per CDR3 protein. Among 57,000 or so distinct CDR3 sequences listed, 9% to 9.5% were seen once. This clonotype originated in a man between 18 and 29 years old who had mild COVID-19 (a few samples of this study predate the infection). Cell type and time point are not known. Sequenced: PBMCs or a T cell subset sorted from them (not recorded which). V gene TRBV5-5 combines with J gene TRBJ2-1; D remains unclear. In DNA, the CDR3 is TGTGCCAGCAGCTTGTTCGGGCTTAATTCCGAAGGCGATGAGCAGTTCTTC. It yields the protein CASSLFGLNSEGDEQFF.